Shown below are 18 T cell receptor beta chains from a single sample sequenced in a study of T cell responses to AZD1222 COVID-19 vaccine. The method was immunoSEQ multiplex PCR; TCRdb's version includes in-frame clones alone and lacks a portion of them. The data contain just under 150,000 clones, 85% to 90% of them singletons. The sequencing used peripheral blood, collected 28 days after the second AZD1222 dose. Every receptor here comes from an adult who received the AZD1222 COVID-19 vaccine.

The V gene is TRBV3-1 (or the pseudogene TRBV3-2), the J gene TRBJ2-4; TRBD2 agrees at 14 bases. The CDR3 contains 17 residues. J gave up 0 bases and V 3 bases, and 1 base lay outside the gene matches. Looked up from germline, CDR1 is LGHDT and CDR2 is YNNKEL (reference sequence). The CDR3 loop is CASSQGLAGAAKNIQYF. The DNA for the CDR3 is TGTGCCAGCAGCCAGGGACTAGCGGGAGCAGCCAAAAACATTCAGTACTTC.

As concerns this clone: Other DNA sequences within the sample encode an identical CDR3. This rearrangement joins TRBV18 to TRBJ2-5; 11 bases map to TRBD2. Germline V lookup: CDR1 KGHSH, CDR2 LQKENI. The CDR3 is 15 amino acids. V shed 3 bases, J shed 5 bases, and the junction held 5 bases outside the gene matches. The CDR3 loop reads CASSPGLAGGETQYF. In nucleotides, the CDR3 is TGTGCCAGCTCACCCGGACTAGCGGGTGGGGAGACCCAGTACTTC. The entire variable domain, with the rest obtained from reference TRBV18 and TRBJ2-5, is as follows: NAGVMQNPRHLVRRRGQEARLRCSPMKGHSHVYWYRQLPEEGLKFMVYLQKENIIDESGMPKERFSAEFPKEGPSILRIQQVVRGDSAAYFCASSPGLAGGETQYFGPGTRLLVL.

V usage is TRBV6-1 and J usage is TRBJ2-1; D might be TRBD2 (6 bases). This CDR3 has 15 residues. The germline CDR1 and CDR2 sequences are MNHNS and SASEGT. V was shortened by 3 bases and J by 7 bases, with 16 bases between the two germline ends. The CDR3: CASSEYGTPVNEQFF. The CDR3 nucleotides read TGTGCCAGCAGTGAGTATGGGACTCCCGTGAATGAGCAGTTCTTC.

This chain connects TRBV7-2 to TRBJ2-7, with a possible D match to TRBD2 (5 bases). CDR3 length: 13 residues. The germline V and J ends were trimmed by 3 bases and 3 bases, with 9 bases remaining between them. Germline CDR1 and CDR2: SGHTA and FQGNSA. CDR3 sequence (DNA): TGTGCCAGCAGCTTTTCTAGCCGCTACGAGCAGTACTTC. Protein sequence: CASSFSSRYEQYF.

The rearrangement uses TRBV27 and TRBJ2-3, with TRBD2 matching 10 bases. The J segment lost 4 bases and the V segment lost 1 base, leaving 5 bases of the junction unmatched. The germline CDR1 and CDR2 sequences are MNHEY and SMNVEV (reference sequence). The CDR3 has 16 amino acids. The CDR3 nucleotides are TGTGCCAGCAGTTTATTCGCTAGCGGGAGATCAGATACGCAGTATTTT. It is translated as CASSLFASGRSDTQYF.

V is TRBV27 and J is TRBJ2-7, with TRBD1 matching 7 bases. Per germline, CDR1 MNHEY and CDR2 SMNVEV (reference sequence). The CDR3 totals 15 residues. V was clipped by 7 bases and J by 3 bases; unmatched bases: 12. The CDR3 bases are TGTGCCAGCACTTGGGACAGCAGCTCAATCTACGAGCAGTACTTC. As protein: CASTWDSSSIYEQYF.

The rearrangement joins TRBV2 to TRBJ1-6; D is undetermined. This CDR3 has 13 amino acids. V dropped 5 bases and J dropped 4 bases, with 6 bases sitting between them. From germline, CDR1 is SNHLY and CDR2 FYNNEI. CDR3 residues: CASSTGYNSPLHF. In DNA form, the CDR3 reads TGTGCCAGCAGTACCGGTTATAATTCACCCCTCCACTTT. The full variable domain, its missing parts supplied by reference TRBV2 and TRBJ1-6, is EPEVTQTPSHQVTQMGQEVILRCVPISNHLYFYWYRQILGQKVEFLVSFYNNEISEKSEIFDDQFSVERPDGSNFTLKIRSTKLEDSAMYFCASSTGYNSPLHFGNGTRLTVT.

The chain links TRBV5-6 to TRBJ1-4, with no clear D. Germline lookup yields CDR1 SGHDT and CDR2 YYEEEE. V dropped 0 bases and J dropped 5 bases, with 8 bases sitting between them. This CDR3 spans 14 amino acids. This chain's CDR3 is CASSLVGVNEKLFF. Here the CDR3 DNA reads TGTGCCAGCAGCTTGGTGGGAGTGAATGAAAAACTGTTTTTT. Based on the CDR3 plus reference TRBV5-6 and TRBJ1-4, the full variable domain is DAGVTQSPTHLIKTRGQQVTLRCSPKSGHDTVSWYQQALGQGPQFIFQYYEEEERQRGNFPDRFSGHQFPNYSSELNVNALLLGDSALYLCASSLVGVNEKLFFGSGTQLSVL.

CDR3: CASLGGGGLEAFF. For the CDR3, the DNA is TGTGCCAGTTTGGGAGGCGGGGGCCTTGAAGCTTTCTTT. The chain links TRBV19 to TRBJ1-1, with D possibly TRBD1 on 6 matching bases. The CDR3 consists of 13 residues. Trimming stripped 8 bases from V and 7 bases from J, with 17 bases between. Germline values: CDR1 LNHDA, CDR2 SQIVND (reference sequence).

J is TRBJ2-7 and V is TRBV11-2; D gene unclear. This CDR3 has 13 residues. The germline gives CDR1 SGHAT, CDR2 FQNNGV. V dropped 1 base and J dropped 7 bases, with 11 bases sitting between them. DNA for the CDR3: TGTGCCAGCAGCTTAGTCCCTTCGTGGGAGCAGTACTTC. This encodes CASSLVPSWEQYF.

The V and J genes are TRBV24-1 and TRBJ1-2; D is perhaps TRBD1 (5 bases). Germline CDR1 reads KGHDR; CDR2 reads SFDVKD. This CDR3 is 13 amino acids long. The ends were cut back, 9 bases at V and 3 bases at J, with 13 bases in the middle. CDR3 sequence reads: CATSLTEYYGYTF. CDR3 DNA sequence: TGTGCCACCTCCCTGACAGAATACTATGGCTACACCTTC.

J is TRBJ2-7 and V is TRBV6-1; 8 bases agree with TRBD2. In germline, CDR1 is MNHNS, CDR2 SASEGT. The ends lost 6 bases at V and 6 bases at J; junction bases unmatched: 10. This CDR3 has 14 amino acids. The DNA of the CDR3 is TGTGCCAGCAGCCGCCCGGGGGGACTAGGCGAGCAGTACTTC. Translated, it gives CASSRPGGLGEQYF.

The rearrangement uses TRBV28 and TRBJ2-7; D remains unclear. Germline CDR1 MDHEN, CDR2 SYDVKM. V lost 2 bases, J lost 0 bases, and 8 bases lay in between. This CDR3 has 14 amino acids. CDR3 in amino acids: CASSLIKLSYEQYF. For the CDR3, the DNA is TGTGCCAGCAGTTTAATCAAGCTCTCCTACGAGCAGTACTTC.

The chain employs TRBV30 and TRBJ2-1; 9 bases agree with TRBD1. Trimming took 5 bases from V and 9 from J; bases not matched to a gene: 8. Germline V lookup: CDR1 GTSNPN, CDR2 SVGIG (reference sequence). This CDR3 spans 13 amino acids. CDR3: CAWGQQGAGEQFF. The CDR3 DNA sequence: TGTGCCTGGGGCCAACAGGGGGCGGGTGAGCAGTTCTTC.

This CDR3 is CASSQESGQANEQFF. The CDR3 coding sequence is TGTGCCAGCAGCCAAGAATCCGGACAGGCAAATGAGCAGTTCTTC. The gene calls are TRBV4-2 and TRBJ2-1; 7 positions match TRBD1. The CDR3 extends over 15 amino acids. Germline CDR1 reads LGHNA; CDR2 reads YNFKEQ. V trimming: 0 bases; J trimming: 7 bases; junction bases outside the gene matches: 6.

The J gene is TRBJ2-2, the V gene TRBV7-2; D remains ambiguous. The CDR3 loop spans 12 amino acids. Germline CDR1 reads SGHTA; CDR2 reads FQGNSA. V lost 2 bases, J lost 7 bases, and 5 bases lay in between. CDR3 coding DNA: TGTGCCAGCAGCTTAAGGGTCGGGGAGCTGTTTTTT. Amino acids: CASSLRVGELFF.

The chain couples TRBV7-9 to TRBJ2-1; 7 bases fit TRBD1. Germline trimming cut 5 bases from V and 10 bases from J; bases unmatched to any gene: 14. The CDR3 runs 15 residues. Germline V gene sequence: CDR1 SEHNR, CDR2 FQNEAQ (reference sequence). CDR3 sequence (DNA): TGTGCCAGCAGCCCCATGGCGACAGGGCCGTGGGAGCAGTTCTTC. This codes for CASSPMATGPWEQFF.

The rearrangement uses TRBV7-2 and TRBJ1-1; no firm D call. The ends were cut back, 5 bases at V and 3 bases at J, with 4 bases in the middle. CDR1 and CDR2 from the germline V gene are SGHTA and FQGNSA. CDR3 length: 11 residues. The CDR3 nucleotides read TGTGCCAGCAGCCTATACACTGAAGCTTTCTTT. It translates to CASSLYTEAFF.